The source of this TCR beta chain is a study of blood T cell repertoires in COVID-19. Study-wide background: T cells, B-cell-depleted T cells, or PBMCs provided the cDNA or gDNA that served as material.

In the original processing: Using reference gene primer amplification, nucleated cell counts were estimated. Only in-frame clones appear in the TCRdb table, and some are missing; sequencing was by immunoSEQ multiplex PCR. That table gives V, J and clone size, and the DNA gave D and trimming. The sample holds fewer than 500,000 clones, 80% to 90% seen once. The germline V gene has CDR1 SNHLY and CDR2 FYNNEI. The CDR3 is made up of 16 amino acids. The V end was cut by 0 bases, the J end by 4 bases, with 15 bases between. The sample was peripheral blood. The sequence derives from a woman between 25 and 40 years old with active or convalescent COVID-19. The chain links TRBV2 to TRBJ1-2; D is perhaps TRBD1 (5 bases). CDR3 DNA sequence: TGTGCCAGCAGTGAAGCGCTTCGGATAACAGGCTATGGCTACACCTTC. Protein: CASSEALRITGYGYTF.